This entry is about one T cell receptor (beta chain). Antigen specificity is unknown. The sample comes from a study of shared clonotypes between healthy human individuals. Using immunoSEQ multiplex PCR, the repertoire was profiled, and TCRdb retains in-frame clones only, with some absent. The data contain roughly 520,000 clones, roughly 95% of them singletons. Study results and caveats: The study's rarefaction showed incomplete sorted-subset sequencing despite large depth.

Looked up from germline, CDR1 is SEHNR and CDR2 is FQNEAQ (reference sequence). The CDR3 has 14 residues. V shed 2 bases and J shed 3 bases, with 8 bases lying between them. The genes are TRBV7-9 and TRBJ1-5; D may be TRBD1 (6 bases). This receptor was identified in a woman younger than 45 in good health. Sequenced sample: naive CD4+ T cells sorted from blood. Subset meaning: CD45RA+ positively selected. Here the CDR3 reads CASSLQGNNQPQHF. In nucleotides, the CDR3 is TGTGCCAGCAGCTTACAGGGGAACAATCAGCCCCAGCATTTT.